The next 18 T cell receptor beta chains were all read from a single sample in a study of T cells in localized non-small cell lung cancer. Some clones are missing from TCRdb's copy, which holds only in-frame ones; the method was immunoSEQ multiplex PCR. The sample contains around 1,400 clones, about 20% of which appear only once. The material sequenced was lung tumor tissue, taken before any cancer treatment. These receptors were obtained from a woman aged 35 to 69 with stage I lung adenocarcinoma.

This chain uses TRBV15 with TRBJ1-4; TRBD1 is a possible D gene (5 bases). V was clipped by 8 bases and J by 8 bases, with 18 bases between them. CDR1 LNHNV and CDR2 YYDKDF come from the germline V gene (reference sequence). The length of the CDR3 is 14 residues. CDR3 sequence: CATGKRERDEKLFF. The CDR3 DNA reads TGTGCCACCGGCAAGAGGGAGAGGGACGAAAAACTGTTTTTT.

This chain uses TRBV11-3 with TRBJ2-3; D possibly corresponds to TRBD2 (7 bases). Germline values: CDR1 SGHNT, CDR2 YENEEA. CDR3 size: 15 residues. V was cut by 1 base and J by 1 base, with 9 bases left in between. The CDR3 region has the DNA TGTGCCAGCAGCTTAGGCGGGGGCGGCACAGATACGCAGTATTTT. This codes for CASSLGGGGTDTQYF.

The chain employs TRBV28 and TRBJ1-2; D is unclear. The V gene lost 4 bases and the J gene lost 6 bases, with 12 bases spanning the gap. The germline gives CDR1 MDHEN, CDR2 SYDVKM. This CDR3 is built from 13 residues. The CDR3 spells CASSSGSWDGYTF. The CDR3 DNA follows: TGTGCCAGCAGTTCGGGGTCGTGGGATGGCTACACCTTC.

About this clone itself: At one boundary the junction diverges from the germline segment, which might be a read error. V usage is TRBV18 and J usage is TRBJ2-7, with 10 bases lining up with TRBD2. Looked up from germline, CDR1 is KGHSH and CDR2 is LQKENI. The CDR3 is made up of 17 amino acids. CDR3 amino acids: CASSPLPASGGRYGQYF. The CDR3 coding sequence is TGTGCCAGCTCACCCCTCCCGGCTAGCGGGGGCCGCTACGGGCAGTACTTC. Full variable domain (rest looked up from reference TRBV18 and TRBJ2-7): NAGVMQNPRHLVRRRGQEARLRCSPMKGHSHVYWYRQLPEEGLKFMVYLQKENIIDESGMPKERFSAEFPKEGPSILRIQQVVRGDSAAYFCASSPLPASGGRYGQYFGPGTRLTVT.

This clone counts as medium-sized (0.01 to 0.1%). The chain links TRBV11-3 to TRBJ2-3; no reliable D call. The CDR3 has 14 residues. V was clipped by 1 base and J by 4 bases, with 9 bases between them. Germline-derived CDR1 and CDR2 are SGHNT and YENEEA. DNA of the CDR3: TGTGCCAGCAGCTTAGTAGGGATGTCAGATACGCAGTATTTT. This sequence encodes CASSLVGMSDTQYF.

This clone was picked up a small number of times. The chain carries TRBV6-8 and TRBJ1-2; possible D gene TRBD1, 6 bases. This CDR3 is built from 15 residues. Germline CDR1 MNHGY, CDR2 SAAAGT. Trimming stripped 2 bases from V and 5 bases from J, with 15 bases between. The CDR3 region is CASSYRTGGRYGYTF. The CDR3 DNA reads TGTGCCAGCAGTTACCGTACGGGGGGCAGGTATGGCTACACCTTC.

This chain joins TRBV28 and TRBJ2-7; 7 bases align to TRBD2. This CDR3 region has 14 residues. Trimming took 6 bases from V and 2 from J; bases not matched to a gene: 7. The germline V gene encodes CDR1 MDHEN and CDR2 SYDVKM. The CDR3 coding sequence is TGTGCCAGCAGGCGGACTAGTTTCGCCTACGAGCAGTACTTC. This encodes CASRRTSFAYEQYF.

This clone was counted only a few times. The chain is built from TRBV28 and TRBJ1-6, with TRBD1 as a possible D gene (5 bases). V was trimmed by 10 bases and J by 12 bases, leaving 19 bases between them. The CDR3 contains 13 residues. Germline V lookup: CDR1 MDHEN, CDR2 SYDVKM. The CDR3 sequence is CATIKGLGLPLHF. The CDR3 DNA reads TGTGCCACCATAAAGGGACTGGGGTTACCCCTCCACTTT.

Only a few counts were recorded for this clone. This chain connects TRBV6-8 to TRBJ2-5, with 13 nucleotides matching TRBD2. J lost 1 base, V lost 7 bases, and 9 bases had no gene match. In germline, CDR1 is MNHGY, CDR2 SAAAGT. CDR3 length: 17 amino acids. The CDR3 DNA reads TGTGCCAGCATCAGCGGACTAGCGGGAGAGATCCAAGAGACCCAGTACTTC. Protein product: CASISGLAGEIQETQYF.

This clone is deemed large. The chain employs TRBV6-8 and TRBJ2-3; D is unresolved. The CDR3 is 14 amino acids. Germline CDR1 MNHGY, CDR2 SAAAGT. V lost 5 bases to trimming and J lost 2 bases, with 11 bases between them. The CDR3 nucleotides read TGTGCCAGCAGTAAAGTGACGATCACAGATACGCAGTATTTT. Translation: CASSKVTITDTQYF.

The CDR3 loop reads CASSIPPGQYNNEQFF. The CDR3 DNA is TGTGCCAGTAGTATCCCACCGGGACAGTATAACAATGAGCAGTTCTTC. The V call is TRBV19, the J call TRBJ2-1; 7 bases are shared with TRBD1. J gave up 5 bases and V 3 bases, and 10 bases lay outside the gene matches. Germline CDR1 LNHDA, CDR2 SQIVND (reference sequence). The CDR3 is made up of 16 amino acids.

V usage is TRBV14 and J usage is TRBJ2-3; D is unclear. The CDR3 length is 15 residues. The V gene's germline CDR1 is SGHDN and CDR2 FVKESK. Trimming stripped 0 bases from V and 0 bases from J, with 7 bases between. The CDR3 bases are TGTGCCAGCAGCCAAGAAGAACTGAGCACAGATACGCAGTATTTT. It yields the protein CASSQEELSTDTQYF.

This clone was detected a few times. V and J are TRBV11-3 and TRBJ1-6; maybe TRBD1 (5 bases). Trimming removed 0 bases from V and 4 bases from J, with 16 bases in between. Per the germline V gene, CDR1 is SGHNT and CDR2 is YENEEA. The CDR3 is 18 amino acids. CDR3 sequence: CASSLEGAGSRYNSPLHF. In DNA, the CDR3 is TGTGCCAGCAGCTTAGAAGGGGCAGGGTCGAGATATAATTCACCCCTCCACTTT.

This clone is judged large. In nucleotides, the CDR3 is TGTGCCAGCAGCCTTCATCAGGGGTTTAGCACAGATACGCAGTATTTT. It codes for CASSLHQGFSTDTQYF. The V call is TRBV11-3, the J call TRBJ2-3; a possible D gene is TRBD1 (6 bases). The CDR3 spans 16 residues. Trimming removed 5 bases at V and 0 bases at J, with 15 bases between. Germline assignment: CDR1 SGHNT and CDR2 YENEEA.

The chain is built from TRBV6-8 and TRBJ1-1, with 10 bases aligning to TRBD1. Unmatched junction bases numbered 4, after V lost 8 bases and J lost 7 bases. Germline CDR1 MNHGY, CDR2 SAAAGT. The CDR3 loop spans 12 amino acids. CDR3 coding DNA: TGTGCCAGCGGTGGACAGGGGGGTGAAGCTTTCTTT. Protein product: CASGGQGGEAFF.

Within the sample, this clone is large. DNA of the CDR3: TGTGCCAGCTCACCACTTCCGTTGGAAGGCTACACCTTC. The encoded protein is CASSPLPLEGYTF. The chain has TRBV18 and TRBJ1-2, with D hard to call. V dropped 1 base and J dropped 8 bases, with 11 bases sitting between them. The CDR3 has 13 residues. CDR1 and CDR2 (germline): KGHSH, LQKENI.

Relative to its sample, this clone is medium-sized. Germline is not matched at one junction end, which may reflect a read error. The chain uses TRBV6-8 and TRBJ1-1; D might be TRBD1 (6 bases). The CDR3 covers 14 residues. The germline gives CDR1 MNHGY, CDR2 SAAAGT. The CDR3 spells CAISGGGRRAEAFF. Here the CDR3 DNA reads TGTGCCATCAGTGGAGGGGGGCGGAGGGCTGAAGCTTTCTTT.

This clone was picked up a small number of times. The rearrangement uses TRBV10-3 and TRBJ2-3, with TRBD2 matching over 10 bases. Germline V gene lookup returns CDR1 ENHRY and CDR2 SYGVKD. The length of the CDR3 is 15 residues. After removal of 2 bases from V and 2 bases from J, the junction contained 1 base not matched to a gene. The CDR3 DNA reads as TGTGCCATCAGTGAGCTAGCGGGGGCCACAGATACGCAGTATTTT. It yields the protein CAISELAGATDTQYF.